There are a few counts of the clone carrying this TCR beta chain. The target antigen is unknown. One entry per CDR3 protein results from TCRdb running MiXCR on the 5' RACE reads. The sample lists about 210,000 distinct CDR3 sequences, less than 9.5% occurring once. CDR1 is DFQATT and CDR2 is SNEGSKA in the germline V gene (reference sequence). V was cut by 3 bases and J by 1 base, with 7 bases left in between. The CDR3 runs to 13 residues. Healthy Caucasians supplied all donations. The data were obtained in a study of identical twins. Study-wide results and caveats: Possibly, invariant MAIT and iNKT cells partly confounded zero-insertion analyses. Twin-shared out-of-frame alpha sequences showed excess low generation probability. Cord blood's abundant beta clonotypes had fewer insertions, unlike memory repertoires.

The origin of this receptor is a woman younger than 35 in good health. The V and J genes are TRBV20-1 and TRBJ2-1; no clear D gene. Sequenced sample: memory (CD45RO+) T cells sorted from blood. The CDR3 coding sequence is TGCAGTGCTAGTGGGATATCCTACAATGAGCAGTTCTTC. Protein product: CSASGISYNEQFF.